This T cell receptor (beta chain) was observed in a study of response to subunit inactivated influenza vaccine (dated by TCRdb to 2016 to 2018). About the investigation overall: Deep quantitative profiling of the T cell receptor repertoire was used in the study to follow responses to a trivalent subunit inactivated influenza vaccine.

General conclusions and limits of the study: The authors suggested that each seasonal influenza vaccination may recruit only a limited number of new T cells.

This sample's time point label indicates: 40 to 45 days after influenza vaccine administration. Library prep was done by RT-PCR. TCRdb names Illumina HiSeq 2500 as the instrument used. Through fastp at Q25 and MiXCR, TCRdb rebuilt clones from the public reads, retaining in-frame beta chains. Rows are combined by CDR3 protein, so each entry shows the most common genes and DNA. This sample is represented by 500,000 or so distinct CDR3 sequences; about 10% of them were singletons. Of the sample, more than 10% is held by the ten largest clones. In the case of this clonotype: The clone's antigen remains unknown. The record has no base qualities; no much larger clone is one base away.

The CDR3, from cysteine to phenylalanine, totals 16 residues. Only CDR3 DNA is held: 48 bases, read in frame from base 1. From a lookup of the germline V gene (reference sequence), CDR1 and CDR2 are MNHEY and SMNVEV. Trimming takes 5 bases off V and 9 bases off J; junction bases not matched to a gene: 15. The sequenced sample was PBMCs from blood, obtained 45 days after vaccination. The receptor comes from a man in his fifties who received an inactivated influenza vaccine. Donor details come from another sample of the same person, matched by shared clones. The receptor chain draws on TRBV27 and TRBJ2-1, with 8 central nucleotides matching TRBD2. The CDR3 corresponds to CASSPRTPGLESEQFF. The nucleotides read TGTGCCAGCAGTCCCAGGACACCGGGACTAGAAAGTGAGCAGTTCTTC.